This T cell receptor beta chain was obtained from a study of T cells in Graves' hyperthyroidism and ophthalmopathy. This clonotype came up a few times. CDR1 SGHNT and CDR2 YYREEE come from the germline V gene (reference sequence). Trimming cost V 4 bases and J 3 bases; bases outside gene matches: 4. The CDR3 length is 16 residues. What was amplified from RNA transcripts were TCR beta CDR3 regions. HTBI primers drove first-round RT-PCR of the TCR CDR3. TCRdb reprocessed the multiplex PCR reads with MiXCR, giving one entry per CDR3 protein. The sample gives approximately 430,000 distinct CDR3 sequences, 15% to 18% of which show up once; 7.7% is in the top ten.

The sample taken for sequencing was blood. This TCR derives from a woman aged 18-29 years with Graves' hyperthyroidism. The V gene is TRBV5-4, the J gene TRBJ2-1; 13 bases are shared with TRBD2. CDR3 DNA sequence: TGTGCCAGCAGCCGCGGGACTAGCGGGAACTACAATGAGCAGTTCTTC. It translates to CASSRGTSGNYNEQFF.